These 31 T cell receptor beta chains originate from one sample sequenced in a study of T cells in Graves' hyperthyroidism and ophthalmopathy. The source material, RNA transcripts, was used to amplify TCR beta CDR3 regions. HTBI primers were used for first-round RT-PCR of the TCR CDR3. One entry per CDR3 protein, called by TCRdb with MiXCR from the multiplex PCR reads. The data contain about 380,000 distinct CDR3 sequences, around 20% of them singletons. What was sequenced was blood. Receptors were obtained from a man in his late teens or twenties with Graves' ophthalmopathy.

The J gene is TRBJ1-1, the V gene TRBV14; unclear D gene. This CDR3 region has 13 residues. Deletions cut 4 bases from V and 11 bases from J, with 17 bases between. The germline CDR1 and CDR2 sequences are SGHDN and FVKESK. The DNA for the CDR3 is TGTGCCAGCAGCCCCGCCCGGGAGGGTACGGCTTTCTTT. Translation: CASSPAREGTAFF.

The V and J genes are TRBV2 and TRBJ2-7; the match to TRBD2 covers 9 bases. V lost 6 bases and J lost 8; bases outside the gene matches: 5. Germline V gives CDR1 SNHLY, CDR2 FYNNEI. The CDR3 has 12 residues. Here the CDR3 reads CASRTGTSKQYF. The DNA for the CDR3 is TGTGCCAGCAGGACAGGGACTAGCAAGCAGTACTTC.

This clonotype was counted ten times or more. The J gene is TRBJ2-5, the V gene TRBV5-6, with 12 bases lining up with TRBD2. V shed 0 bases and J 5 bases; nucleotides not matched to a gene: 5. The CDR3 runs to 16 residues. CDR1 SGHDT and CDR2 YYEEEE come from the germline V gene. CDR3 sequence: CASSLGLAGVAETQYF. CDR3 coding DNA: TGTGCCAGCAGCTTGGGACTAGCGGGGGTAGCGGAGACCCAGTACTTC.

V is TRBV10-3 and J is TRBJ1-5; D remains unclear. The CDR3 has 16 residues. V lost 4 bases and J lost 2, with 15 bases in between. Looked up from germline, CDR1 is ENHRY and CDR2 is SYGVKD. DNA for the CDR3: TGTGCCATCAGTGGGGCAGAAAGGACGGGCAATCAGCCCCAGCATTTT. As protein: CAISGAERTGNQPQHF.

This clonotype has a count of ten or more. The chain is built from TRBV20-1 and TRBJ2-5; D is perhaps TRBD1 (5 bases). CDR3 length: 12 amino acids. The germline CDR1 and CDR2 sequences are DFQATT and SNEGSKA (reference sequence). Trimming cost V 6 bases and J 2 bases, with 10 bases left between them. CDR3 sequence: CSAGVRQETQYF. The CDR3 bases are TGCAGTGCAGGGGTTAGGCAAGAGACCCAGTACTTC.

The J gene is TRBJ2-6, the V gene TRBV3-1; D gene uncertain. The germline V gene has CDR1 LGHDT and CDR2 YNNKEL (reference sequence). The CDR3 is made up of 17 amino acids. Trimming took off 4 bases at V and 0 bases at J, with 13 bases between the two ends. The CDR3 here is CASSLNSGFSGANVLTF. The CDR3 bases are TGTGCCAGCAGCCTCAATTCAGGATTCTCTGGGGCCAACGTCCTGACTTTC.

This clonotype was counted at least ten times. This sequence joins TRBV3-1 and TRBJ1-6; 10 bases align to TRBD1. Germline V gene data show CDR1 as LGHDT and CDR2 as YNNKEL (reference sequence). The CDR3 spans 16 residues. V trimming: 1 base; J trimming: 7 bases; junction bases outside the gene matches: 4. Here the CDR3 DNA reads TGTGCCAGCAGCCAAGTCGGACAGGGGGGAAATTCACCCCTCCACTTT. It specifies CASSQVGQGGNSPLHF.

This clonotype was observed many times. This chain connects TRBV2 to TRBJ2-7, with D perhaps matching TRBD1 or TRBD2 (5 bases each). CDR3 length: 14 amino acids. The germline V gene has CDR1 SNHLY and CDR2 FYNNEI. V lost 3 bases, J lost 3 bases, and 12 bases lay in between. The DNA for the CDR3 is TGTGCCAGCAGTGAGAGGGGAGAGGGCTACGAGCAGTACTTC. This translates into CASSERGEGYEQYF.

V gene TRBV27 combines with J gene TRBJ2-7, with TRBD1 identical over 9 bases. V dropped 6 bases and J dropped 2; count of bases not matched to a gene: 5. This CDR3 has 14 residues. Looked up from germline, CDR1 is MNHEY and CDR2 is SMNVEV (reference sequence). The CDR3 sequence: CASSRTGVTYEQYF. The CDR3 nucleotides read TGTGCCAGCAGCCGGACAGGGGTGACCTACGAGCAGTACTTC.

This clonotype was found many times. J is TRBJ2-7 and V is TRBV28; D perhaps matches TRBD1 (6 bases). The CDR3 is 14 residues long. Germline loops: CDR1 MDHEN, CDR2 SYDVKM. V was pared by 2 bases and J by 5 bases, with 13 bases between. For the CDR3, the DNA is TGTGCCAGCAGTTTAAAAACAGGGATACACGAGCAGTACTTC. It specifies CASSLKTGIHEQYF.

This clonotype was seen only a few times. V gene TRBV9 combines with J gene TRBJ2-3, with D maybe TRBD2 (6 bases). The CDR3 runs to 14 residues. Germline CDR1 and CDR2: SGDLS and YYNGEE. With 2 bases removed from V and 2 bases from J, the gap between germline ends came to 9 bases. CDR3 protein: CASSVRDSTDTQYF. CDR3 nucleotides: TGTGCCAGCAGCGTCCGGGACTCCACAGATACGCAGTATTTT.

This rearrangement joins TRBV7-9 to TRBJ2-1; 12 bases agree with TRBD2. The V gene's germline CDR1 is SEHNR and CDR2 FQNEAQ (reference sequence). The CDR3 contains 17 residues. J gave up 9 bases and V 6 bases, and 15 bases lay outside the gene matches. The CDR3 DNA follows: TGTGCCAGCAGTCGGGACTCTAGCGGGGGGGCCGATGCTGAGCAGTTCTTC. This gives the protein CASSRDSSGGADAEQFF. The whole variable domain, filled in from reference TRBV7-9 and TRBJ2-1, reads DTGVSQNPRHKITKRGQNVTFRCDPISEHNRLYWYRQTLGQGPEFLTYFQNEAQLEKSRLLSDRFSAERPKGSFSTLEIQRTEQGDSAMYLCASSRDSSGGADAEQFFGPGTRLTVL.

The chain has TRBV6-4 and TRBJ1-6; D is uncertain. Germline values: CDR1 MRHNA, CDR2 SNTAGT. The CDR3 sequence is 14 residues long. The V end lost 0 bases, the J end lost 7 bases, and 7 bases lay between the germline ends. This chain's CDR3 is CASSDSKENSPLHF. CDR3 sequence (DNA): TGTGCCAGCAGTGACTCGAAGGAGAATTCACCCCTCCACTTT.

This clonotype was detected once. A junction boundary mismatches the germline segment, possibly from a read error. This CDR3 reads CASNQEQQGFWEKLFF. The CDR3 region has the DNA TGTGCCAGCAACCAAGAGCAACAGGGGTTTTGGGAAAAACTGTTTTTT. The chain links TRBV3-1 to TRBJ1-4; TRBD1 agrees at 7 bases. CDR1 and CDR2 (germline): LGHDT, YNNKEL (reference sequence). The CDR3 has 16 amino acids.

The table lists this clonotype with many counts. The chain combines TRBV27 with TRBJ2-1; D assignment may be TRBD1 or TRBD2 (5 bases each). The germline V gene encodes CDR1 MNHEY and CDR2 SMNVEV (reference sequence). The CDR3 runs to 15 residues. V was pared by 6 bases and J by 0 bases, with 12 bases between. Here the CDR3 DNA reads TGTGCCAGCAGCTTAGGTGGGGGCTCCTACAATGAGCAGTTCTTC. Translation gives CASSLGGGSYNEQFF.

The chain recombines TRBV7-6 with TRBJ2-5; 9 positions match TRBD2. V gave up 2 bases and J gave up 4 bases; unmatched junction bases: 11. The CDR3 contains 17 residues. Germline lookup yields CDR1 SGHVS and CDR2 FNYEAQ. The CDR3 reads CASSLFTGGGASETQYF. The CDR3 nucleotides read TGTGCCAGCAGCTTATTTACGGGCGGGGGGGCTTCAGAGACCCAGTACTTC.

This clonotype was detected ten times or more. The V and J genes are TRBV7-8 and TRBJ1-5; D is unresolved. Looked up from germline, CDR1 is SGHVS and CDR2 is FQNEAQ. V lost 1 base, J lost 0 bases, and 7 bases lay in between. CDR3 length: 15 residues. The CDR3 DNA follows: TGTGCCAGCAGCTTAGAATCCAATAGCAATCAGCCCCAGCATTTT. It codes for CASSLESNSNQPQHF.

Ten or more counts support this clonotype. V and J are TRBV10-2 and TRBJ1-1, with unresolved D. V lost 1 base and J lost 4, with 4 bases in between. Germline V gives CDR1 WSHSY, CDR2 SAAADI. CDR3 length: 12 amino acids. CDR3 sequence (DNA): TGCGCCAGCAGTGAGTGGAGCACTGAAGCTTTCTTT. Translated: CASSEWSTEAFF.

CDR3 amino acids: CASSSYEGGRHDYGYTF. CDR3 coding DNA: TGTGCCAGCAGTTCCTACGAAGGAGGGCGGCACGACTATGGCTACACCTTC. The chain is built from TRBV6-5 and TRBJ1-2; D gene ambiguous. Germline V gene lookup returns CDR1 MNHEY and CDR2 SVGAGI. This CDR3 contains 17 residues. Trimming took 4 bases from V and 3 from J, leaving 21 bases between them.

The sample holds many counts of this clonotype. The chain combines TRBV6-1 with TRBJ1-1, with D uncertain. CDR1 and CDR2 (germline): MNHNS, SASEGT. CDR3 length: 15 amino acids. V shed 5 bases and J shed 1 base, with 14 bases lying between them. The CDR3 loop is CASSYRHDKNTEAFF. CDR3 sequence (DNA): TGTGCCAGCAGTTACCGTCACGATAAGAACACTGAAGCTTTCTTT.

This clonotype was recorded at least ten times. V gene TRBV12-3 or TRBV12-4 combines with J gene TRBJ1-1, with D uncertain. Trimming took 5 bases from V and 5 from J, leaving 9 bases between them. The CDR3 has 12 residues. The CDR3 reads CASSPAPTEAFF. The DNA of the CDR3 is TGTGCCAGCAGTCCCGCCCCGACTGAAGCTTTCTTT.

The chain has TRBV7-9 and TRBJ2-5, with 9 bases fitting TRBD1. The CDR3 totals 14 residues. V dropped 4 bases and J dropped 5; count of bases not matched to a gene: 5. CDR1 and CDR2 (germline): SEHNR, FQNEAQ (reference sequence). CDR3 sequence: CASSSDRGYETQYF. The CDR3 nucleotides are TGTGCCAGCAGCTCGGACAGGGGCTACGAGACCCAGTACTTC. Variable domain in full (rest from reference TRBV7-9 and TRBJ2-5): DTGVSQNPRHKITKRGQNVTFRCDPISEHNRLYWYRQTLGQGPEFLTYFQNEAQLEKSRLLSDRFSAERPKGSFSTLEIQRTEQGDSAMYLCASSSDRGYETQYFGPGTRLLVL.

This chain's CDR3 is CASSLQQAWETQYF. The CDR3 coding sequence is TGTGCCAGCAGCTTGCAGCAGGCATGGGAGACCCAGTACTTC. This chain links TRBV7-9 with TRBJ2-5; D not resolved. CDR1 and CDR2 from the germline V gene are SEHNR and FQNEAQ (reference sequence). The CDR3 spans 14 residues. Trimming took 3 bases from V and 5 from J, leaving 13 bases between them.

CDR3 amino acids: CSAAGGNGYEQYF. The CDR3 DNA is TGCAGCGCCGCCGGGGGTAATGGCTACGAGCAGTACTTC. The chain employs TRBV29-1 and TRBJ2-7, with a possible D match to TRBD2 (6 bases). Trimming shortened V by 7 bases and J by 3 bases, and 16 bases separated the two germline ends. CDR3 length: 13 amino acids. Germline loops: CDR1 SQVTM, CDR2 ANQGSEA.

V usage is TRBV6-1 and J usage is TRBJ2-1, with 10 bases lining up with TRBD2. This CDR3 has 16 residues. V gave up 8 bases and J gave up 5 bases; unmatched junction bases: 12. Germline assignment: CDR1 MNHNS and CDR2 SASEGT. The CDR3 DNA follows: TGTGCCAGCGTTGTCCCACTAGCGGGGTTCAACAATGAGCAGTTCTTC. It specifies CASVVPLAGFNNEQFF.

This clonotype was recorded many times. The chain has TRBV11-3 and TRBJ2-3; the match to TRBD1 covers 7 bases. Germline CDR1 and CDR2: SGHNT and YENEEA. The junction had 2 bases not matched to a gene; V was cut back by 1 base and J by 1 base. There are 15 residues in the CDR3. CDR3 residues: CASSLVQGGTDTQYF. In DNA form, the CDR3 reads TGTGCCAGCAGCTTAGTGCAGGGGGGCACAGATACGCAGTATTTT.

This clonotype was seen ten or more times. This sequence joins TRBV7-8 and TRBJ1-2, with TRBD1 identical over 7 bases. The CDR3 loop spans 16 amino acids. Germline CDR1 reads SGHVS; CDR2 reads FQNEAQ. V trimming: 0 bases; J trimming: 7 bases; junction bases outside the gene matches: 11. This CDR3 is CASSLAPQGVVGGYTF. For the CDR3, the DNA is TGTGCCAGCAGCTTAGCCCCCCAGGGGGTAGTGGGTGGCTACACCTTC.

Only a few counts were recorded for this clonotype. The chain uses TRBV27 and TRBJ2-7; D possibly uses TRBD1 or TRBD2 (6 bases each). Trimming left V 5 bases short and J 4 bases short, with 18 bases between. The CDR3 length is 15 residues. Germline CDR1 MNHEY, CDR2 SMNVEV (reference sequence). CDR3 in DNA: TGTGCCAGCAGTGTCTACGGGGGCTGGACTTACGAGCAGTACTTC. Translation gives CASSVYGGWTYEQYF.

There are many counts of this clonotype. The rearrangement joins TRBV27 to TRBJ2-1, with TRBD1 as a possible D gene (5 bases). The germline gives CDR1 MNHEY, CDR2 SMNVEV (reference sequence). This CDR3 has 16 residues. V gave up 5 bases and J gave up 6 bases, with 20 bases separating them. The CDR3 loop reads CASSHQGWYSTNEQFF. In DNA form, the CDR3 reads TGTGCCAGCAGTCACCAGGGTTGGTACTCGACCAATGAGCAGTTCTTC.

This clonotype was found many times. This chain joins TRBV18 and TRBJ2-7, with D possibly being TRBD1 (5 bases). Per the germline V gene, CDR1 is KGHSH and CDR2 is LQKENI. The V gene lost 0 bases and the J gene lost 2 bases, with 8 bases spanning the gap. The CDR3 totals 14 residues. The DNA for the CDR3 is TGTGCCAGCTCACCACCGGGGCCCCCCTACGAGCAGTACTTC. Amino acids: CASSPPGPPYEQYF.

This clonotype was recorded a few times. A clone one base away is much larger, so this may be a read error. The gene calls are TRBV28 and TRBJ2-5; the D gene is possibly TRBD2 (5 bases). In germline, CDR1 is MDHEN, CDR2 SYDVKM. This CDR3 spans 13 amino acids. In DNA form, the CDR3 reads TGTGCCAGCAGTTTGGTAGCGCAAGAGACCCAGTGCTTC. Translating gives CASSLVAQETQCF.